This note documents a single T cell receptor (beta chain) sequence. What it recognizes is unknown. A read error may produce the germline difference seen at one junction end. The source of the sample is a study of post-analysis software for immune sequencing data. Germline CDR1 is SGDLS and CDR2 is YYNGEE. The CDR3 sequence is 17 residues long. The library was made from cDNA and included unique molecular identifiers. TCRdb re-analysed the PCR reads in MiXCR, keeping a single row per CDR3 protein. This sample has over 150,000 distinct CDR3 sequences; about 34% occur once, and the top ten carry roughly 28%. Regarding the study as a whole: A significant reduction in normalized Chao1 diversity was observed in multiple sclerosis patients versus controls.

The clonotype was recovered from a girl aged 5-17 years with multiple sclerosis. The chain has TRBV9 and TRBJ2-1; 14 nucleotides match TRBD2. The sample consisted of blood, taken after autologous hematopoietic stem cell transplantation. DNA for the CDR3: TGTGCCAACAGCTTCCCCAGACTAGCGGGAGGGTACAATGAGCAGTTCTTC. Protein product: CANSFPRLAGGYNEQFF. The entire variable domain, with the rest obtained from reference TRBV9 and TRBJ2-1, is as follows: DSGVTQTPKHLITATGQRVTLRCSPRSGDLSVYWYQQSLDQGLQFLIQYYNGEERAKGNILERFSAQQFPDLHSELNLSSLELGDSALYFCANSFPRLAGGYNEQFFGPGTRLTVL.